This T cell receptor beta chain emerged from a study of T cell responses to AZD1222 COVID-19 vaccine. The method was immunoSEQ multiplex PCR; TCRdb's version includes in-frame clones alone and lacks a portion of them. The sample contains around 140,000 clones, 80% to 95% of which appear only once. Trimming left V 5 bases short and J 4 bases short, with 11 bases between. The CDR3 contains 14 residues. Germline loops: CDR1 SGHTA, CDR2 FQGNSA. Specimen: peripheral blood, collected 28 days after the second AZD1222 dose. The TCR originated in an adult who received the AZD1222 COVID-19 vaccine. The chain uses TRBV7-2 and TRBJ2-2; D is unclear. This CDR3 reads CASSLDWVTGELFF. CDR3 nucleotide sequence: TGTGCCAGCAGCCTTGATTGGGTCACCGGGGAGCTGTTTTTT.